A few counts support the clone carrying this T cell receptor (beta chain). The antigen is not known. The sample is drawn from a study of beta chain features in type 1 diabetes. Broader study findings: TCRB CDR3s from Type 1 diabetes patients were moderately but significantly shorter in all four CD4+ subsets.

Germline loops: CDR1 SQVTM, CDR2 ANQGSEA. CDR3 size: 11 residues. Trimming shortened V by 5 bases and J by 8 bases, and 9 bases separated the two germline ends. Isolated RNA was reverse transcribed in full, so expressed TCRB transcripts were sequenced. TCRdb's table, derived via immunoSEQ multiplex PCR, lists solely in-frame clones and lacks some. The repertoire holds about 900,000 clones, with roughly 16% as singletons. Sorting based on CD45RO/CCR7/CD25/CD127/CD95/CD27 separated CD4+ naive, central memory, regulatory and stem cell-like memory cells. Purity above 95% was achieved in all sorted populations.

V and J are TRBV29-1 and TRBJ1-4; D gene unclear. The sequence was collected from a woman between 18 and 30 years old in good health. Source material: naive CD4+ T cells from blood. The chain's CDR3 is CSVQRSEKLFF. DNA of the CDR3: TGCAGCGTTCAAAGGTCCGAAAAACTGTTTTTT. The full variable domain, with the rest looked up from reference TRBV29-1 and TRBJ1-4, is SAVISQKPSRDICQRGTSLTIQCQVDSQVTMMFWYRQQPGQSLTLIATANQGSEATYESGFVIDKFPISRPNLTFSTLTVSNMSPEDSSIYLCSVQRSEKLFFGSGTQLSVL.